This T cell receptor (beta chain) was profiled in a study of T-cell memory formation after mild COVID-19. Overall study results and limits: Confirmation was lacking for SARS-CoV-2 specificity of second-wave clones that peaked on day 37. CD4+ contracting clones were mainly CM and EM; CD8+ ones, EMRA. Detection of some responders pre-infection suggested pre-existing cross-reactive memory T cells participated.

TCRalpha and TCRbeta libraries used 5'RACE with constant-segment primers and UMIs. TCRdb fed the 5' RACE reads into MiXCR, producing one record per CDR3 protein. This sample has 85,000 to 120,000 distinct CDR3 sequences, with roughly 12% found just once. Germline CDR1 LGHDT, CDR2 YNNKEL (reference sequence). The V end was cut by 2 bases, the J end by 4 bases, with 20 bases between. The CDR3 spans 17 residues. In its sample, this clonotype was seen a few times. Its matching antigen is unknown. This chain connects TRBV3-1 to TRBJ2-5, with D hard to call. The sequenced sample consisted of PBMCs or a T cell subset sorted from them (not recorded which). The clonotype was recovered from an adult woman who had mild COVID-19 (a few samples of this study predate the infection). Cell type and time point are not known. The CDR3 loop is CASSQPQVGRSGETQYF. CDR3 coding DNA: TGTGCCAGCAGCCAACCTCAAGTAGGGCGCTCTGGAGAGACCCAGTACTTC.